Given below is one T cell receptor (beta chain) in context. The sample belongs to a study of cytomegalovirus exposure and HLA in healthy donors. This CDR3 contains 20 residues. The V gene end was trimmed by 6 bases and the J gene end by 0 bases; junction bases not matched to a gene: 15. The germline gives CDR1 SGHNT, CDR2 YYREEE (reference sequence). The PCR ran on 60 Vbeta and 13 Jbeta primers. The table came from immunoSEQ multiplex PCR; TCRdb's copy has only in-frame clones and leaves some out. This sample has around 150,000 clones; roughly four fifths occur once, and the top ten carry 1.5% to 2%. Sequencing was carried out using PBMCs. The chain has TRBV5-4 and TRBJ2-1, with 13 bases matching TRBD2. This TCR was recovered from a woman in her late teens or twenties in good health and CMV-seronegative. CDR3: CASMRTATSGGASSYNEQFF. Written as DNA, the CDR3 is TGTGCCAGCATGCGGACGGCCACTAGCGGGGGGGCGAGCTCCTACAATGAGCAGTTCTTC. The full variable domain, its missing parts supplied by reference TRBV5-4 and TRBJ2-1, is ETGVTQSPTHLIKTRGQQVTLRCSSQSGHNTVSWYQQALGQGPQFIFQYYREEENGRGNFPPRFSGLQFPNYSSELNVNALELDDSALYLCASMRTATSGGASSYNEQFFGPGTRLTVL.